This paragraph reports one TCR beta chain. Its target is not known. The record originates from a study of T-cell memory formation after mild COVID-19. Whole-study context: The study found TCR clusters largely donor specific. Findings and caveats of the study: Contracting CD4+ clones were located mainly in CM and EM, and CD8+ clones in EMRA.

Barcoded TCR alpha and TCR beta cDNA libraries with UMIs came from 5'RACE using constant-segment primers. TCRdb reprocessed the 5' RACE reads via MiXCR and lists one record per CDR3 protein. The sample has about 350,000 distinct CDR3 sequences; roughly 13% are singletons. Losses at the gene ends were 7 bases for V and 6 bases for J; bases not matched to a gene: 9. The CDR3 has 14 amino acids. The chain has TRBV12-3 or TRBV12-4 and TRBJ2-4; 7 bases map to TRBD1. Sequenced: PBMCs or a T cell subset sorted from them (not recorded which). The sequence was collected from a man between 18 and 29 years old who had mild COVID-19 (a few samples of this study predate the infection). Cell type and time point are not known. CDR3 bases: TGTGCCAGCACCCTTAGGGGGCCCAGAAACATTCAGTACTTC. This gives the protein CASTLRGPRNIQYF.